Included here is one T cell receptor (beta chain) sequence, with context. Its specificity is unknown. The PCR used 60 Vbeta and 13 Jbeta primers. Profiled with immunoSEQ multiplex PCR; TCRdb holds only in-frame clones, not every one. The sample has about 120,000 clones. This sample was taken from a study of cytomegalovirus exposure and HLA in healthy donors. Study results and limitations: Being productive about 87% or about 30% of the time was typical of most TCR beta V segments in an earlier analysis. The number of N-insertions in an Asian-associated ancestry cluster was reportedly below the 666-donor mean in a later analysis. Investigators reported some 150 TCR beta chains as tied to cytomegalovirus.

Germline trimming cut 5 bases from V and 3 bases from J; bases unmatched to any gene: 1. This CDR3 has 13 amino acids. CDR1 and CDR2 from the germline V gene are SEHNR and FQNEAQ (reference sequence). The sequence was obtained from a woman aged 35 to 49 in good health and CMV-seropositive. The chain uses TRBV7-9 and TRBJ2-7; 10 bases agree with TRBD2. Source material: PBMCs. The CDR3 is CASSRTSGYEQYF. In DNA, the CDR3 is TGTGCCAGCAGCCGGACTAGCGGCTACGAGCAGTACTTC.